This TCR beta chain was sequenced during a study of T and B cells in COVID-19 patients. Study-level background: Blood was sampled from COVID-19 patients who were either actively infected or recovered. Recovered patients mostly had mild to moderate COVID-19 managed as outpatients. Critical illness requiring mechanical ventilation or extracorporeal membrane oxygenation affected 12 of 20 active-infection patients.

TRB was amplified from approximately 250-480 ng of blood genomic DNA. By proportion, this clonotype is medium-sized. TRB rearrangements were amplified by multiplex PCR with BIOMED2 TRB-A/B primers. TCRdb independently ran MiXCR on the multiplex PCR reads; one entry per CDR3 protein. The sample lists thousands of distinct CDR3 sequences, about a fifth occurring once. The specimen was blood. The origin of this receptor is a human donor with active COVID-19.

The CDR3 DNA follows: TGTGCCAGTAGTACTCACAGCCTTACCCTTAATCAGCCCCAGCATTTT. Protein sequence: CASSTHSLTLNQPQHF. The rearrangement links TRBV19 to TRBJ1-5; D remains ambiguous. V was clipped by 4 bases and J by 4 bases, with 17 bases between them. There are 16 residues in the CDR3. Germline V CDR1 and CDR2: LNHDA, SQIVND (reference sequence).